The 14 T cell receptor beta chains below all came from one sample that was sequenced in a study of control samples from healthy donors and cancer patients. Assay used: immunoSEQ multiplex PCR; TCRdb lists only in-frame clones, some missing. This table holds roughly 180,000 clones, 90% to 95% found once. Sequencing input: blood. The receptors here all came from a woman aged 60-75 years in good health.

Here the CDR3 reads CSASDSFYGYTF. For the CDR3, the DNA is TGCAGTGCTAGTGACAGCTTTTATGGCTACACCTTC. This chain uses TRBV20-1 with TRBJ1-2, with a possible D match to TRBD1 (5 bases). Germline loops: CDR1 DFQATT, CDR2 SNEGSKA (reference sequence). This CDR3 is 12 amino acids long. Trimming shortened V by 3 bases and J by 5 bases, and 10 bases separated the two germline ends.

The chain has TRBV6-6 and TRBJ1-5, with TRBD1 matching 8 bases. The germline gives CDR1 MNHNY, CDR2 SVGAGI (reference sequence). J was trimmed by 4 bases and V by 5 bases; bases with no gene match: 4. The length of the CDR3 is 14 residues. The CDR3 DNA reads TGTGCCAGCAGTGCCCGGACAGGGAATCAGCCCCAGCATTTT. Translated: CASSARTGNQPQHF.

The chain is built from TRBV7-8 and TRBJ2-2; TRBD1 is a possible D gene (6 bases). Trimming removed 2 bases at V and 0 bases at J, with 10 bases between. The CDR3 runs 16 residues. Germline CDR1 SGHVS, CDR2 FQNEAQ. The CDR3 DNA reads TGTGCCAGCAGCTTATTGGGGACAACGAACACCGGGGAGCTGTTTTTT. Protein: CASSLLGTTNTGELFF.

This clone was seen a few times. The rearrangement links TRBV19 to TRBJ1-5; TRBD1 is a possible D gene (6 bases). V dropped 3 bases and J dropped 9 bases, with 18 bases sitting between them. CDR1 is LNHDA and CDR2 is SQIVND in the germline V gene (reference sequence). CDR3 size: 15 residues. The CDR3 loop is CASSMRQAPAGPQHF. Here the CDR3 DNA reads TGTGCCAGTAGTATGAGACAGGCCCCTGCGGGGCCCCAGCATTTT.

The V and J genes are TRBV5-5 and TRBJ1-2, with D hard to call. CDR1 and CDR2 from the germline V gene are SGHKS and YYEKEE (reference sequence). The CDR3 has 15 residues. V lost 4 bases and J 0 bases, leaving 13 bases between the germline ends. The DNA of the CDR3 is TGTGCCAGCAGCCTGTCCGGGGTAGCTAACTATGGCTACACCTTC. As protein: CASSLSGVANYGYTF.

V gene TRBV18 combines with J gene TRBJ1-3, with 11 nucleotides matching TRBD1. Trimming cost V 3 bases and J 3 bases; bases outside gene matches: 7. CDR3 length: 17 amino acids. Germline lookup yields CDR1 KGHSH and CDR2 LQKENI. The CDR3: CASSPGQGAFGGNTIYF. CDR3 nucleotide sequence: TGTGCCAGCTCACCCGGACAGGGGGCTTTTGGTGGAAACACCATATATTTT.

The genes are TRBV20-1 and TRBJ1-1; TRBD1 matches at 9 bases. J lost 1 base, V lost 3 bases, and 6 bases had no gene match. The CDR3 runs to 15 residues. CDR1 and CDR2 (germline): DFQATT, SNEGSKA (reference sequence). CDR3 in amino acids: CSASLSGQGNTEAFF. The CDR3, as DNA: TGCAGTGCTAGTTTGTCGGGACAGGGGAACACTGAAGCTTTCTTT.

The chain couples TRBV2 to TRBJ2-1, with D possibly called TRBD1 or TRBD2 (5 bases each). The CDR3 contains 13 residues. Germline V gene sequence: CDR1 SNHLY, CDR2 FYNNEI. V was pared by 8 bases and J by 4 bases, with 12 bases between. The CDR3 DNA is TGTGCCAGCGGAACCGGGGCTTACAATGAGCAGTTCTTC. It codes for CASGTGAYNEQFF.

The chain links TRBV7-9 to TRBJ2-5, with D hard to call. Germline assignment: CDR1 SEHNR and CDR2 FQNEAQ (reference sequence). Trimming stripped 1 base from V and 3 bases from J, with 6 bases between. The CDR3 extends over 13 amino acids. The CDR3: CASSLVMEETQYF. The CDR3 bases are TGTGCCAGCAGCTTAGTTATGGAAGAGACCCAGTACTTC. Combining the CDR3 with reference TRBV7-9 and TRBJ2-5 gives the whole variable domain DTGVSQNPRHKITKRGQNVTFRCDPISEHNRLYWYRQTLGQGPEFLTYFQNEAQLEKSRLLSDRFSAERPKGSFSTLEIQRTEQGDSAMYLCASSLVMEETQYFGPGTRLLVL.

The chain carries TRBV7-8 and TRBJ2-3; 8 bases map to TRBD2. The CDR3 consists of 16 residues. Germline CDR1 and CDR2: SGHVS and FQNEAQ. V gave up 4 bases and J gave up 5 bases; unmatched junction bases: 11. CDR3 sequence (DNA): TGTGCCAGCAGCTCAATGACTAGCGTCGGCCAAGATACGCAGTATTTT. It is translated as CASSSMTSVGQDTQYF.

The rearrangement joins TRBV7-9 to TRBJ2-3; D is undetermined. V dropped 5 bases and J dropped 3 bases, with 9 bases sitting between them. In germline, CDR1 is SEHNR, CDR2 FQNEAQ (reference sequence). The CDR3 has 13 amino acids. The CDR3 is CASSVEGTDTQYF. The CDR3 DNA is TGTGCCAGCAGCGTAGAAGGTACAGATACGCAGTATTTT.

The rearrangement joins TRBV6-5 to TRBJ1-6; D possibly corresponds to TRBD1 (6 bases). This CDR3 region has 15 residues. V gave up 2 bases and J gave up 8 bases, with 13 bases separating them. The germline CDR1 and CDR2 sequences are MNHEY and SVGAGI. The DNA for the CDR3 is TGTGCCAGCAGTTACGGGGGGCAGAAACATTCACCCCTCCACTTT. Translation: CASSYGGQKHSPLHF.

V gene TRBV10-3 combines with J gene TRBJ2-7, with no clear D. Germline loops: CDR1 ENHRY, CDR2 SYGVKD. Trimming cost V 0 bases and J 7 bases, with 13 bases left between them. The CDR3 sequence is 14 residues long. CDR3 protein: CAISESGRRIEQYF. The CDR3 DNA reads TGTGCCATCAGTGAGTCGGGCAGGAGAATAGAGCAGTACTTC.

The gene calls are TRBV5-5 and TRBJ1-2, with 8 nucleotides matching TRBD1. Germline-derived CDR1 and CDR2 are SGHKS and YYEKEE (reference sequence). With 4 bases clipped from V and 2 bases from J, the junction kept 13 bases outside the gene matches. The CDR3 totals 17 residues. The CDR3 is CASSVNAGGFRNYGYTF. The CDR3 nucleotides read TGTGCCAGCAGCGTCAATGCAGGGGGCTTTAGGAACTATGGCTACACCTTC.